This TCR beta chain is from a study of breast tumors, draining lymph nodes, adjacent tissues. Broader study findings: The data were judged consistent with most tumor T cells coming from lymph node and expanding in tumor. Luminal-like breast cancer showed significantly greater tumor-nontumor repertoire similarity than basal-like breast cancer did. Compared with lymph nodes, tumors were less diverse; compared with nontumor tissue, more.

Breast cancer patients provided tissue from their axillary draining lymph nodes. V gave up 2 bases and J gave up 2 bases, with 7 bases separating them. Germline loops: CDR1 WNHNN, CDR2 SYGVQD (reference sequence). CDR3 length equals 13 residues. TCRdb itself ran the multiplex PCR reads through MiXCR, one entry per CDR3 protein. This sample has about 100,000 distinct CDR3 sequences, with roughly 20% found just once. At least ten counts were recorded for this clonotype. What it binds is unknown. V usage is TRBV10-1 and J usage is TRBJ2-7; TRBD1 might be the D (5 bases). This receptor was taken from a female donor with breast cancer. Some clones in this sample may be carry-over from other donors' samples. Sequenced sample: axillary lymph node tissue. The DNA of the CDR3 is TGCGCCAGCAGTGAGGGGGCTGCCTACGAGCAGTACTTC. Translated, it gives CASSEGAAYEQYF.